A single sample gave rise to the 16 T cell receptor beta chains below, sequenced in a study of shared clonotypes between healthy human individuals (dated by TCRdb to the early 2020s). Libraries were made using the immunoSEQ multiplex PCR assay. The table was pulled from immuneACCESS by TCRdb, which kept in-frame rearrangements only. Such tables lose some clones; where checked, under half of the loss comes from unresolved V genes, and the rest has no known cause. In all, the sample holds hundreds of thousands of clones, and 90% to 98% of those were seen once. The ten largest clones represent roughly 0.23% of the sample. CD8 naive samples consisted of CD45RO-negative cells that were positively selected for CCR7, yielding a CD45RA+CCR7+ population without TemRA cells. Sequencing input: naive CD8+ T cells sorted from blood. Reading the label with the study, this specimen's cell subset or site is: CD45RA+CCR7+. Source of these receptors: a man aged 25 to 40 in good health.

V gene TRBV27 combines with J gene TRBJ2-5, with D hard to call. The CDR3 contains 15 residues. The ends were cut back, 4 bases at V and 2 bases at J, with 14 bases in the middle. Germline lookup yields CDR1 MNHEY and CDR2 SMNVEV (reference sequence). The CDR3 protein is CASSSSLRPQETQYF. CDR3 DNA sequence: TGTGCCAGCAGTTCATCCTTACGTCCACAAGAGACCCAGTACTTC.

For this clone: Other DNA sequences in this sample translate to the same CDR3. The CDR3 spells CASSLPSGTDTQYF. CDR3 sequence (DNA): TGTGCCAGCAGCTTACCGAGTGGCACAGATACGCAGTATTTT. This sequence joins TRBV7-8 and TRBJ2-3; D gene unclear. The CDR3 has 14 amino acids. Trimming left V 2 bases short and J 1 base short, with 7 bases between. Per the germline V gene, CDR1 is SGHVS and CDR2 is FQNEAQ.

V is TRBV4-1 and J is TRBJ1-1; a possible D gene is TRBD1 (5 bases). Germline CDR1 MGHRA, CDR2 YSYEKL. V dropped 4 bases and J dropped 4 bases, with 10 bases sitting between them. CDR3 size: 13 residues. DNA for the CDR3: TGCGCCAGCAGCCCCCGTCAGGGCACTGAAGCTTTCTTT. Its translation: CASSPRQGTEAFF.

The rearrangement links TRBV7-9 to TRBJ1-3; no clear D. The CDR3 extends over 14 amino acids. CDR1 is SEHNR, CDR2 FQNEAQ, per germline (reference sequence). V was shortened by 1 base and J by 2 bases, with 6 bases between the two germline ends. Here the CDR3 reads CASSLEGTGNTIYF. The CDR3 coding sequence is TGTGCCAGCAGCTTAGAAGGGACTGGAAACACCATATATTTT.

The chain is built from TRBV15 and TRBJ2-3; D gene ambiguous. Germline V gene sequence: CDR1 LNHNV, CDR2 YYDKDF (reference sequence). V lost 8 bases and J 2 bases, leaving 11 bases between the germline ends. This CDR3 comprises 13 residues. The CDR3 loop is CATRLGSTDTQYF. CDR3 sequence (DNA): TGTGCCACCCGGCTAGGCTCCACAGATACGCAGTATTTT.

The chain recombines TRBV28 with TRBJ2-7; 10 nucleotides align to TRBD2. Germline-derived CDR1 and CDR2 are MDHEN and SYDVKM. J gave up 2 bases and V 4 bases, and 5 bases lay outside the gene matches. The CDR3 has 15 residues. The CDR3 spells CASSYLAGVTYEQYF. The CDR3 DNA reads TGTGCCAGCAGTTACCTAGCGGGGGTAACCTACGAGCAGTACTTC.

This clone was observed once. The rearrangement uses TRBV7-9 and TRBJ2-7, with TRBD2 matching over 9 bases. Germline V gives CDR1 SEHNR, CDR2 FQNEAQ (reference sequence). Trimming took 4 bases from V and 0 from J; bases not matched to a gene: 7. CDR3 length: 16 amino acids. Here the CDR3 reads CASSYLAGESSYEQYF. The CDR3 DNA reads as TGTGCCAGCAGCTATTTAGCGGGAGAGAGCTCCTACGAGCAGTACTTC.

The rearrangement uses TRBV27 and TRBJ2-2; 8 positions agree with TRBD1. Germline CDR1 MNHEY, CDR2 SMNVEV (reference sequence). V gave up 4 bases and J gave up 4 bases; unmatched junction bases: 5. This CDR3 spans 15 amino acids. The CDR3 DNA sequence: TGTGCCAGCAGTTCGACAGGGGACGGCACCGGGGAGCTGTTTTTT. Protein sequence: CASSSTGDGTGELFF.

This rearrangement joins TRBV30 to TRBJ1-3; D remains ambiguous. Germline lookup yields CDR1 GTSNPN and CDR2 SVGIG (reference sequence). CDR3 length equals 13 residues. V was cut by 5 bases and J by 6 bases, with 14 bases left in between. The CDR3 DNA is TGTGCCTGGGGGAGAAGTAGGGAAAACACCATATATTTT. Amino acids: CAWGRSRENTIYF. The full variable domain, rest sourced from reference TRBV30 and TRBJ1-3, is SQTIHQWPATLVQPVGSPLSLECTVEGTSNPNLYWYRQAAGRGLQLLFYSVGIGQISSEVPQNLSASRPQDRQFILSSKKLLLSDSGFYLCAWGRSRENTIYFGEGSWLTVV.

Comments on this clone: Other DNA sequences in this specimen translate into the identical CDR3. The CDR3 DNA reads as TGTGCCAGCAGTTACTCTGGTTCCGGGGAGCTGTTTTTT. This gives the protein CASSYSGSGELFF. The rearrangement links TRBV6-5 to TRBJ2-2, with no clear D. CDR1 MNHEY and CDR2 SVGAGI come from the germline V gene. The CDR3 length is 13 residues. The V end was cut by 0 bases, the J end by 6 bases, with 5 bases between.

The chain combines TRBV5-1 with TRBJ1-2; D may be TRBD1 (6 bases). The CDR3 has 15 residues. The germline V and J ends were trimmed by 0 bases and 4 bases, with 13 bases remaining between them. Germline lookup yields CDR1 SGHRS and CDR2 YFSETQ. The CDR3 reads CASSLESGALYGYTF. The DNA for the CDR3 is TGCGCCAGCAGCTTGGAGTCAGGGGCACTCTATGGCTACACCTTC.

This chain links TRBV7-9 with TRBJ2-1; D not resolved. The CDR3 loop spans 14 amino acids. Trimming removed 5 bases from V and 2 bases from J, with 10 bases in between. Germline V gene data show CDR1 as SEHNR and CDR2 as FQNEAQ (reference sequence). CDR3 loop: CASSPHRPYNEQFF. The CDR3 DNA is TGTGCCAGCAGCCCCCATAGACCCTACAATGAGCAGTTCTTC.

This rearrangement joins TRBV27 to TRBJ2-3; D unresolved. CDR1 is MNHEY and CDR2 is SMNVEV in the germline V gene (reference sequence). This CDR3 spans 14 amino acids. V lost 9 bases and J 0 bases, leaving 13 bases between the germline ends. This CDR3 reads CASRTFPSTDTQYF. The CDR3 coding sequence is TGTGCCAGTCGAACATTTCCTAGCACAGATACGCAGTATTTT.

Comment on this clone: The sample contains more than one DNA sequence encoding this CDR3. The chain carries TRBV27 and TRBJ2-7, with 13 bases identical to TRBD2. J was trimmed by 3 bases and V by 4 bases; bases with no gene match: 3. The CDR3 sequence is 15 residues long. In germline, CDR1 is MNHEY, CDR2 SMNVEV (reference sequence). The CDR3 region has the DNA TGTGCCAGCAGTTCTGGGACTAGCGGGGTCTACGAGCAGTACTTC. It specifies CASSSGTSGVYEQYF.

This chain connects TRBV4-1 to TRBJ1-5; possibly TRBD1 for D (5 bases). The CDR3 is 16 residues long. V lost 0 bases and J lost 2, with 11 bases in between. From germline, CDR1 is MGHRA and CDR2 YSYEKL. Here the CDR3 reads CASSQEFDRRNQPQHF. The DNA of the CDR3 is TGCGCCAGCAGCCAAGAGTTCGACAGACGCAATCAGCCCCAGCATTTT.

This clone was seen a single time. The rearrangement joins TRBV7-9 to TRBJ2-3, with 14 bases that match TRBD2. V dropped 5 bases and J dropped 5; count of bases not matched to a gene: 9. The CDR3 contains 17 residues. Germline V gene lookup returns CDR1 SEHNR and CDR2 FQNEAQ (reference sequence). In nucleotides, the CDR3 is TGTGCCAGCAGCCCCCCGGGACTAGCGGGAGTCATAGATACGCAGTATTTT. It translates to CASSPPGLAGVIDTQYF.